This TCR beta chain was identified in a study of T cell responses to AZD1222 COVID-19 vaccine. Clones were sequenced by immunoSEQ multiplex PCR, and TCRdb holds only the in-frame ones, with some missing. The sample includes about 140,000 clones, about 89% of them seen just once. Some second doses came at about 4 weeks and others at about 12 weeks; these were pooled. Note on this clone: Antigen: not known.

Findings of the study overall: At baseline, seropositivity was found in only six or seven AZD1222 recipients. The donors showed a predominance of white British ancestry and of females, with possible underestimation of clonal diversity. Reportedly, nearly half the spike-specific TCRs target unmutated variant regions.

The CDR3 is 13 amino acids. Trimming took 6 bases from V and 8 from J; bases not matched to a gene: 6. Per germline, CDR1 MNHEY and CDR2 SVGAGI. The sequenced sample was peripheral blood, obtained 28 days after the second AZD1222 dose. The clonotype comes from an adult who received the AZD1222 COVID-19 vaccine. V and J are TRBV6-5 and TRBJ1-4; the match to TRBD1 covers 7 bases. CDR3 nucleotides: TGTGCCAGCAGCTTAGGGGGCGAGGAAAAACTGTTTTTT. This sequence encodes CASSLGGEEKLFF.